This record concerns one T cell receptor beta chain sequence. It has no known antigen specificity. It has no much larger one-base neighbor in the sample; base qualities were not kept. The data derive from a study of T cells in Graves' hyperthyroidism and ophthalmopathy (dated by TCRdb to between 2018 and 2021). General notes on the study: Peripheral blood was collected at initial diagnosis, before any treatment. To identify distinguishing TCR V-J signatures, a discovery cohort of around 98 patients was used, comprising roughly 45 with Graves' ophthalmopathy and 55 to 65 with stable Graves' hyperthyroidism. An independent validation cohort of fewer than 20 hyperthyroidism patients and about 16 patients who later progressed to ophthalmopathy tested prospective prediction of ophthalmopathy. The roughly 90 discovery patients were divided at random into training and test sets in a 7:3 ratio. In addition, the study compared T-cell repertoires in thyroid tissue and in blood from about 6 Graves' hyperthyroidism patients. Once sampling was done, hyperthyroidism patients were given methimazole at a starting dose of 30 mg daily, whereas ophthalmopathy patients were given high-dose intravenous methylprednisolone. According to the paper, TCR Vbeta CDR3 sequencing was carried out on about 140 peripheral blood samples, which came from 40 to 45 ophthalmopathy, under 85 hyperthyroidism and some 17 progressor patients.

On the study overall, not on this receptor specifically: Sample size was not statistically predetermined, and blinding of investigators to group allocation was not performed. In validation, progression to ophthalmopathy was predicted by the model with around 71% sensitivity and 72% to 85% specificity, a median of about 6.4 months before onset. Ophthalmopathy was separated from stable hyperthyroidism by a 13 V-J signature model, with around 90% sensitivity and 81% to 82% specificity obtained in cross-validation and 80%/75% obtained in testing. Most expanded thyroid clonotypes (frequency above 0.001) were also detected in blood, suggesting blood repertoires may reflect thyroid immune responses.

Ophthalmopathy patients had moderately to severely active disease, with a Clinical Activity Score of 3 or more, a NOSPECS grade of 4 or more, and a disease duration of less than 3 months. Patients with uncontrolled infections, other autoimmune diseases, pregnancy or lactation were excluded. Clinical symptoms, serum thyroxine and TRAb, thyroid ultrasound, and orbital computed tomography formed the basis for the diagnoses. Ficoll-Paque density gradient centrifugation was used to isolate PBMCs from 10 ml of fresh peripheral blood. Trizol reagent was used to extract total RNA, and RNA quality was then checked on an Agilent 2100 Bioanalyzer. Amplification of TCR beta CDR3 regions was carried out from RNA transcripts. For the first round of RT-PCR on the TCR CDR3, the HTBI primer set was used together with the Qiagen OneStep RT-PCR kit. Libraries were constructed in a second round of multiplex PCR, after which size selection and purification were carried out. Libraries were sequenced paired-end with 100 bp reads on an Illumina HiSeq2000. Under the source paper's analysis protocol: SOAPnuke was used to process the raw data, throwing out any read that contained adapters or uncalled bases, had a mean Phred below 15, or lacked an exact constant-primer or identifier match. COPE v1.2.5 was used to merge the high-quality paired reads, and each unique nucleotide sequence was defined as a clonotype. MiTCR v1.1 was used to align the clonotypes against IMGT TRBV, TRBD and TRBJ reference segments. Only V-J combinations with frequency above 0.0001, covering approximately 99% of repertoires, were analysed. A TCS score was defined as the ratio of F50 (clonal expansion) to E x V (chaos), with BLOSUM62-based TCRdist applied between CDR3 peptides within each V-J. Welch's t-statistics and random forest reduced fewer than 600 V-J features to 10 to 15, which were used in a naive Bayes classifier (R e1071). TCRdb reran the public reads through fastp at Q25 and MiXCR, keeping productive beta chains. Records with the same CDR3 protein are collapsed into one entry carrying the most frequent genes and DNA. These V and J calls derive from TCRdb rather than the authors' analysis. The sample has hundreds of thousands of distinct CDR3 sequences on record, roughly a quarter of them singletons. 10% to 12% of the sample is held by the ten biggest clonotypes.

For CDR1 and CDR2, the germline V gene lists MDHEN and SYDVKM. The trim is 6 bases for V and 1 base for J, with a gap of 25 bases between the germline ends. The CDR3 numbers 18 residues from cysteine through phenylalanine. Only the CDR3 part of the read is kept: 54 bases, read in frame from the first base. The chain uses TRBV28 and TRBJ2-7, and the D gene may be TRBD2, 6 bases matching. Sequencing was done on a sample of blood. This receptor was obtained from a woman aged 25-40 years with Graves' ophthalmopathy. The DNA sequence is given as TGTGCCAGCAGCCCACGGGGGAGCGCCAACCGTCGGTCCTACGAGCAGTACTTC. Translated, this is CASSPRGSANRRSYEQYF. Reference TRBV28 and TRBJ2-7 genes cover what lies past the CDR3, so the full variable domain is DVKVTQSSRYLVKRTGEKVFLECVQDMDHENMFWYRQDPGLGLRLIYFSYDVKMKEKGDIPEGYSVSREKKERFSLILESASTNQTSMYLCASSPRGSANRRSYEQYFGPGTRLTVT.